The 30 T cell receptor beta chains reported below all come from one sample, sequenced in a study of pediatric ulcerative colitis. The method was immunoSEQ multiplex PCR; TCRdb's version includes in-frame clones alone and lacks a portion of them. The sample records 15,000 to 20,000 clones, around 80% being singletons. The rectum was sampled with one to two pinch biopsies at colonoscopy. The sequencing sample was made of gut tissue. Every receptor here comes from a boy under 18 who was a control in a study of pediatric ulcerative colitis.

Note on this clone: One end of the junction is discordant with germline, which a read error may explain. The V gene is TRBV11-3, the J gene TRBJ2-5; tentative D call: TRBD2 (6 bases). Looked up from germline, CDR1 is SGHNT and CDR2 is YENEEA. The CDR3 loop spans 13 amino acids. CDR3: CASSLQGGEAQYF. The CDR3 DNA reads TGTGCCAGCAGCTTACAGGGAGGAGAGGCCCAGTACTTC.

The chain's CDR3 is CASRLPGQGYYEQYF. The CDR3 DNA follows: TGTGCCAGCAGATTACCGGGACAGGGGTACTACGAGCAGTACTTC. The genes are TRBV6-1 and TRBJ2-7, with 10 bases lining up with TRBD1. The CDR3 runs to 15 residues. Germline loops: CDR1 MNHNS, CDR2 SASEGT. Trimming cost V 6 bases and J 3 bases; bases outside gene matches: 8.

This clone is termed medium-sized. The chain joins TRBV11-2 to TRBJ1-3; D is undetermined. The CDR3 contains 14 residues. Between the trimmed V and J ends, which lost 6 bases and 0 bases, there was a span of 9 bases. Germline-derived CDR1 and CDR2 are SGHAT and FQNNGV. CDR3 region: CASSQEGSGNTIYF. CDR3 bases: TGTGCCAGCAGTCAAGAGGGCTCTGGAAACACCATATATTTT.

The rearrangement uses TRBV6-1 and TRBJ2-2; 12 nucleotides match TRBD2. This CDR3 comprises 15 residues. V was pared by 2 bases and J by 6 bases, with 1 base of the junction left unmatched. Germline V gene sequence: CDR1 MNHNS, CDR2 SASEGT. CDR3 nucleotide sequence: TGTGCCAGCAGTGAACTAGCGGGAGGGCCCGGGGAGCTGTTTTTT. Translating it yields CASSELAGGPGELFF.

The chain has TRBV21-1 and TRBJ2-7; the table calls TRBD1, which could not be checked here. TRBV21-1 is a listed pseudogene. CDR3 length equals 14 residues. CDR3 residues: CASSNSGTGYEQYF. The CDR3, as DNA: TGTGCCAGCAGCAATTCGGGGACAGGTTACGAGCAGTACTTC.

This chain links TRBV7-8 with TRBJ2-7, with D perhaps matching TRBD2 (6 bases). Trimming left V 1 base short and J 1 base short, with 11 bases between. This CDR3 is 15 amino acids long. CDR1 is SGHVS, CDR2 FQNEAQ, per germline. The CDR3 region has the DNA TGTGCCAGCAGCTTAGTCCTGGGGACTTCCTACGAGCAGTACTTC. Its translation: CASSLVLGTSYEQYF. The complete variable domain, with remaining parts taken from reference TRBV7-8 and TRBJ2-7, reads GAGVSQSPRYKVAKRGQDVALRCDPISGHVSLFWYQQALGQGPEFLTYFQNEAQLDKSGLPSDRFFAERPEGSVSTLKIQRTQQEDSAVYLCASSLVLGTSYEQYFGPGTRLTVT.

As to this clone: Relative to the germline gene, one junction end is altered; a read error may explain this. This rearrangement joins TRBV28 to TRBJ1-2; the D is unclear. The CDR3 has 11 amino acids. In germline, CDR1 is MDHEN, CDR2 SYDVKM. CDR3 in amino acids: CASSPKYGYTF. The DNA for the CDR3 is TGTGCCAGCAGTCCTAAATATGGCTACACCTTC.

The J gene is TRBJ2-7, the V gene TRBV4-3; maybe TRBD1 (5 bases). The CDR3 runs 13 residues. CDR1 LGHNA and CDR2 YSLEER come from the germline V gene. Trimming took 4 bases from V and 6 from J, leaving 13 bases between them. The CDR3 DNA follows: TGCGCCAGCAGCCTCAGGGTAAGGTCCGAGCAGTACTTC. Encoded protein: CASSLRVRSEQYF.

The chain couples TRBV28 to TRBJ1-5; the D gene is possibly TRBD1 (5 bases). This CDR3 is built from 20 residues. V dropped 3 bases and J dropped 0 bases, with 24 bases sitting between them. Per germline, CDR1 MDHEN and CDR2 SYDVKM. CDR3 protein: CASSLVWSAGHGYSNQPQHF. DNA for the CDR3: TGTGCCAGCAGTTTGGTTTGGAGTGCAGGGCATGGGTATAGCAATCAGCCCCAGCATTTT.

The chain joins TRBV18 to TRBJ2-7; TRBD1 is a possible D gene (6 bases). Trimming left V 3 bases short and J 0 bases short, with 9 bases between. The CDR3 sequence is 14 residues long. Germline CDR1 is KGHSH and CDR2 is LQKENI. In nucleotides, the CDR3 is TGTGCCAGCTCACCTCGGACAGACTCCTACGAGCAGTACTTC. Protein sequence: CASSPRTDSYEQYF.

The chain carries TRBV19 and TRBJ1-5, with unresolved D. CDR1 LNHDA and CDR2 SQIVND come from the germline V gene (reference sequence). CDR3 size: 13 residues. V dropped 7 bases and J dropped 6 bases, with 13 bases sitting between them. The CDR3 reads CASTPREGQPQHF. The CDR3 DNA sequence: TGTGCCAGTACTCCCCGCGAGGGTCAGCCCCAGCATTTT.

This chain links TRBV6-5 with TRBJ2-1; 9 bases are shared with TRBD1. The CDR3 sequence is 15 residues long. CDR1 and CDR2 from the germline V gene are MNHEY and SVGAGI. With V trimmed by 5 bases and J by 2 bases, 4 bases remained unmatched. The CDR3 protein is CASSLGQGPYNEQFF. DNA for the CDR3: TGTGCCAGCAGTCTTGGACAGGGGCCCTACAATGAGCAGTTCTTC.

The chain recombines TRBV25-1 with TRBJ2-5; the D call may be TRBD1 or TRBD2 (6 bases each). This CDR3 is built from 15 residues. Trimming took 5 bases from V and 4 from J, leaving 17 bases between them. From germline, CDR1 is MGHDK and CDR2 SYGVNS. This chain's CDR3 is CASSFVGGYSETQYF. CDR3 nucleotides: TGTGCCAGCAGTTTCGTGGGGGGCTACTCAGAGACCCAGTACTTC.

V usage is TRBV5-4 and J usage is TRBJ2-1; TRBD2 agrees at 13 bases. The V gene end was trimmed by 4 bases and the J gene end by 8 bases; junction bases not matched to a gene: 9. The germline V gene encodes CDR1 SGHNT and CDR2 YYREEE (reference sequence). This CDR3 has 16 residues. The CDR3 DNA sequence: TGTGCCAGCAGCCGAGGGACTAGCGGGATTTTAGATGAGCAGTTCTTC. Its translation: CASSRGTSGILDEQFF.

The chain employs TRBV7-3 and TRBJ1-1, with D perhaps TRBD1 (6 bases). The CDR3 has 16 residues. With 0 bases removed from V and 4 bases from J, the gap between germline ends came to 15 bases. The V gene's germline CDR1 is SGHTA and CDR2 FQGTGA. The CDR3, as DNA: TGTGCCAGCAGCTTAACCAGTCAGGGGTTTCGCACTGAAGCTTTCTTT. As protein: CASSLTSQGFRTEAFF. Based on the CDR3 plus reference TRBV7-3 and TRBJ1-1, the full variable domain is GAGVSQTPSNKVTEKGKYVELRCDPISGHTALYWYRQSLGQGPEFLIYFQGTGAADDSGLPNDRFFAVRPEGSVSTLKIQRTERGDSAVYLCASSLTSQGFRTEAFFGQGTRLTVV.

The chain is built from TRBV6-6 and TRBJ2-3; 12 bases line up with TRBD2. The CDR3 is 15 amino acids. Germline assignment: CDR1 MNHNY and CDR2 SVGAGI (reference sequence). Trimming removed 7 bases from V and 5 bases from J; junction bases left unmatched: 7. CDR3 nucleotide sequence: TGTGCCAGCACTCAACTAGCGGGGGGTGGAGATACGCAGTATTTT. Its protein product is CASTQLAGGGDTQYF.

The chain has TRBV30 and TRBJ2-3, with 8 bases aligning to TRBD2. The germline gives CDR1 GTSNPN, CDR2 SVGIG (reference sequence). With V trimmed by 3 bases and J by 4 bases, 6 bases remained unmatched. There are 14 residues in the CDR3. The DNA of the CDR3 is TGTGCCTGGAGGGAAACGGGGGGGGCAGATACGCAGTATTTT. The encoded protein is CAWRETGGADTQYF.

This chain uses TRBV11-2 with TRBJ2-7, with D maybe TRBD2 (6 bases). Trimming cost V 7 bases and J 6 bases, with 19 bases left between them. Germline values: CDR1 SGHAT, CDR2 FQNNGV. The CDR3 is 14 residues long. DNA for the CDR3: TGTGCCAGCACCGGCTGGGAGAAGGGAGGCGAGCAGTACTTC. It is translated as CASTGWEKGGEQYF.

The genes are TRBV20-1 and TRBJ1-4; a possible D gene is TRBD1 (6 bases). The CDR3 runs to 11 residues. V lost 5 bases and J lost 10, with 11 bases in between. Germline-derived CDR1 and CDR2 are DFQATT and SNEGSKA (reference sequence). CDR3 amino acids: CSAGGLGKLFF. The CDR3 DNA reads TGCAGTGCTGGGGGGCTTGGAAAACTGTTTTTT.

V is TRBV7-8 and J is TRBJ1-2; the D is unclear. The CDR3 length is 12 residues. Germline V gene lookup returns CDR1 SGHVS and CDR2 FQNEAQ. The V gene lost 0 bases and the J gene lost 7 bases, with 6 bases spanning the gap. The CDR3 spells CASSLAGIGYTF. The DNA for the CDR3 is TGTGCCAGCAGCTTAGCAGGGATTGGCTACACCTTC.

The CDR3 region is CASSLNSPTVYGYTF. The CDR3 DNA follows: TGTGCCAGCAGCTTAAACAGTCCAACGGTCTATGGCTACACCTTC. The V call is TRBV7-8, the J call TRBJ1-2, with D hard to call. This CDR3 region has 15 residues. Germline CDR1 SGHVS, CDR2 FQNEAQ. The germline V and J ends were trimmed by 2 bases and 4 bases, with 14 bases remaining between them.

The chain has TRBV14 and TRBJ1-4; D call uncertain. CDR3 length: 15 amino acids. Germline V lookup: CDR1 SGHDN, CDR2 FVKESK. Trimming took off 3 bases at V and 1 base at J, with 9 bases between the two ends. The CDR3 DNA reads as TGTGCCAGCAGCCACGGCTCACAAACTAATGAAAAACTGTTTTTT. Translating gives CASSHGSQTNEKLFF.

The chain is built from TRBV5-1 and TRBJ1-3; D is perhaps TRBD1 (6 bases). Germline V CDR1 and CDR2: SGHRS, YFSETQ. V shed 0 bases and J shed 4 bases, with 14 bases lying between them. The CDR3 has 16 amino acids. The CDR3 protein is CASSLDGTIGGNTIYF. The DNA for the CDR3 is TGCGCCAGCAGCTTGGACGGGACAATTGGAGGAAACACCATATATTTT.

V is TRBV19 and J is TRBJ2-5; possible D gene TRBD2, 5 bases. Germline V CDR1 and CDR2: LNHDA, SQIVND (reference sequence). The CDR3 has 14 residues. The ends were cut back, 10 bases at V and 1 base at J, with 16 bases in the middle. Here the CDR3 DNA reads TGTGCCACCTCCGATGGAGGTAGCCAAGAGACCCAGTACTTC. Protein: CATSDGGSQETQYF.

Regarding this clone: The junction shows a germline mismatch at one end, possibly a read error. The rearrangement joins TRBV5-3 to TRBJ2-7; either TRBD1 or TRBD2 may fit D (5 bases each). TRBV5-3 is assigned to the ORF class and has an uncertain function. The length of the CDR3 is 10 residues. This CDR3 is CARSCSGTVF. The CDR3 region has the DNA TGTGCCAGAAGCTGTTCCGGGACGGTTTTC.

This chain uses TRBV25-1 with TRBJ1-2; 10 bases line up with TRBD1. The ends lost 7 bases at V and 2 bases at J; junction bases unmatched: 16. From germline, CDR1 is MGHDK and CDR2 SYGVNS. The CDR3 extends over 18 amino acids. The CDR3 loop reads CASTVGLPTGGENYGYTF. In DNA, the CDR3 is TGTGCCAGCACCGTGGGGCTACCGACAGGGGGCGAAAACTATGGCTACACCTTC.

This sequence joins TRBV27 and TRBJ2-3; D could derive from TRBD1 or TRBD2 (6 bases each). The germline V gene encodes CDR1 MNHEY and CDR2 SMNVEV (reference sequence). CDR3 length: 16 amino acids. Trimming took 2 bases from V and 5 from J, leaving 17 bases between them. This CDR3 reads CASSLPVGGGIDTQYF. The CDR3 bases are TGTGCCAGCAGTTTACCCGTGGGGGGCGGGATAGATACGCAGTATTTT.

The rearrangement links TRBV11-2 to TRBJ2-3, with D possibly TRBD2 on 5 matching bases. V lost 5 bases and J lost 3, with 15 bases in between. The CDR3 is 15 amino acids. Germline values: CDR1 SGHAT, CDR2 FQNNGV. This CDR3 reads CASSPSSEGTDTQYF. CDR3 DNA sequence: TGTGCCAGCAGCCCTAGCTCAGAAGGAACAGATACGCAGTATTTT.

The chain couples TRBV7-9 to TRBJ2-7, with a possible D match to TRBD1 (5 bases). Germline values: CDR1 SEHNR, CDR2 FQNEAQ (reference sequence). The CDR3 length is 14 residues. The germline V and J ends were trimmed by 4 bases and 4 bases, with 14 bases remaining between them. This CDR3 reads CASSSKQDIYEQYF. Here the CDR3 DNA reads TGTGCCAGCAGCTCGAAACAGGATATTTACGAGCAGTACTTC.

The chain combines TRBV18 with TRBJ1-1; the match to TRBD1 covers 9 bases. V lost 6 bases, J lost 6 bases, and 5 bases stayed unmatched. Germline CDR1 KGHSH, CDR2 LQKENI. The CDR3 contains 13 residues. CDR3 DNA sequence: TGTGCCAGCTCGCGGGACAGGGACGCTGAAGCTTTCTTT. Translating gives CASSRDRDAEAFF.